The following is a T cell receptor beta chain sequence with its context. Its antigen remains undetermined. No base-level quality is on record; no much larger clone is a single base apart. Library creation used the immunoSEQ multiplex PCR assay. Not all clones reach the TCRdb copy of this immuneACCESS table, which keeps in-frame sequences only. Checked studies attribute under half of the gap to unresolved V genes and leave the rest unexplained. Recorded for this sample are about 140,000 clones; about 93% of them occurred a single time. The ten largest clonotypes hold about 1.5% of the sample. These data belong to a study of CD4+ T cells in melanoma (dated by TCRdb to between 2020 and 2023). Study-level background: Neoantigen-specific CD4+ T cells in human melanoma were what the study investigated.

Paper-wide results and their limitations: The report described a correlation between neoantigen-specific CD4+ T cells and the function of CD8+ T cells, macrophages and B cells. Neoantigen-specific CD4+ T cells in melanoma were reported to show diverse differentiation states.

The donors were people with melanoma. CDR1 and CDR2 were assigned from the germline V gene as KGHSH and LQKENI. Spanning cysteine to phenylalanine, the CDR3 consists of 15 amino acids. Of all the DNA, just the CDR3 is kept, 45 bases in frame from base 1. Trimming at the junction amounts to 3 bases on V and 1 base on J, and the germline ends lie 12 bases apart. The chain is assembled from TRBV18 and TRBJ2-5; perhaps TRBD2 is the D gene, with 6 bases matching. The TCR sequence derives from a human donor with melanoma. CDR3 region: CASSPRGSRQETQYF. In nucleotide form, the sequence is TGTGCCAGCTCACCTCGGGGGTCTCGCCAAGAGACCCAGTACTTC.